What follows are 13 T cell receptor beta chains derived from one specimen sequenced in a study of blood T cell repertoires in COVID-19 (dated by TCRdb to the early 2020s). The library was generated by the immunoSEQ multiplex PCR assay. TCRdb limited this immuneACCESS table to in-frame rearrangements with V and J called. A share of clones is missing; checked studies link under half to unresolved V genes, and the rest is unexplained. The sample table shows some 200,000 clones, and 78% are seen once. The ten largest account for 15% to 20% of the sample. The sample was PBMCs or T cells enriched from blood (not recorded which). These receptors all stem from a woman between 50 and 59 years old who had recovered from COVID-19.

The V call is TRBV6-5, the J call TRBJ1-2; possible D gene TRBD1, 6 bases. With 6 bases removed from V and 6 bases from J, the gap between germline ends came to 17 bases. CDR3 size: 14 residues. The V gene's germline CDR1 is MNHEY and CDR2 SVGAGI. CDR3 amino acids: CASSRSGVSDGYTF. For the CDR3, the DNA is TGTGCCAGCAGCCGTTCAGGGGTTAGCGATGGCTACACCTTC.

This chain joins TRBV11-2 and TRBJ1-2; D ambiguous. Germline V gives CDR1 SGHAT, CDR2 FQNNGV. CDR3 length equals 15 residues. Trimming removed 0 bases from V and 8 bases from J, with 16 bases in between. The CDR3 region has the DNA TGTGCCAGCAGCTTAGATGCCGGCGGGGTGGGAGGCTACACCTTC. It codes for CASSLDAGGVGGYTF.

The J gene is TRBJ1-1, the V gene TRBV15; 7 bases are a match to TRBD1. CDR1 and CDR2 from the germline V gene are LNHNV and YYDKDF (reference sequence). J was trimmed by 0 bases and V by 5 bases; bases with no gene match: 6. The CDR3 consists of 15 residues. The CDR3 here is CATSGDRPMNTEAFF. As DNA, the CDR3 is TGTGCCACCAGCGGGGACAGACCGATGAACACTGAAGCTTTCTTT.

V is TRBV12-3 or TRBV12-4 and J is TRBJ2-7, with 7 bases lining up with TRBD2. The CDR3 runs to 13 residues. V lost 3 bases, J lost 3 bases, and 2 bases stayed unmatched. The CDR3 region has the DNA TGTGCCAGCAGTTTGGGCGGGAGCTACGAGCAGTACTTC. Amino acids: CASSLGGSYEQYF.

In DNA form, the CDR3 reads TGTGCCAGCAGCTCCCGAGGGTCGATTGTCCAGAGCTCCTACAATGAGCAGTTCTTC. This translates into CASSSRGSIVQSSYNEQFF. The chain employs TRBV5-4 and TRBJ2-1; D might be TRBD2 (5 bases). V shed 3 bases and J shed 0 bases, with 22 bases lying between them. The CDR3 has 19 amino acids. CDR1 and CDR2 (germline): SGHNT, YYREEE (reference sequence). Full variable domain (rest looked up from reference TRBV5-4 and TRBJ2-1): ETGVTQSPTHLIKTRGQQVTLRCSSQSGHNTVSWYQQALGQGPQFIFQYYREEENGRGNFPPRFSGLQFPNYSSELNVNALELDDSALYLCASSSRGSIVQSSYNEQFFGPGTRLTVL.

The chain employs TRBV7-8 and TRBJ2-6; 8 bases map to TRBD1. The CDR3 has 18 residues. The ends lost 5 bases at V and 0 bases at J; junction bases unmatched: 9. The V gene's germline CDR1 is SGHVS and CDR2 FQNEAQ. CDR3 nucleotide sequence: TGTGCCAGCAGCCCCAGGACAGGGACCCCCTCTGGGGCCAACGTCCTGACTTTC. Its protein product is CASSPRTGTPSGANVLTF. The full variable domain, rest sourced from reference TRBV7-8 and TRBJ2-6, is GAGVSQSPRYKVAKRGQDVALRCDPISGHVSLFWYQQALGQGPEFLTYFQNEAQLDKSGLPSDRFFAERPEGSVSTLKIQRTQQEDSAVYLCASSPRTGTPSGANVLTFGAGSRLTVL.

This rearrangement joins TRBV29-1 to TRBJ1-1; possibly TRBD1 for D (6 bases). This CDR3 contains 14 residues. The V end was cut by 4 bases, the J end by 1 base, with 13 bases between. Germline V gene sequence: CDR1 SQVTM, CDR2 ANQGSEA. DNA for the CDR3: TGCAGCGTTGTCAGTACAGGGCGGAACACTGAAGCTTTCTTT. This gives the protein CSVVSTGRNTEAFF. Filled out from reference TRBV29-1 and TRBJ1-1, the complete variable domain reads SAVISQKPSRDICQRGTSLTIQCQVDSQVTMMFWYRQQPGQSLTLIATANQGSEATYESGFVIDKFPISRPNLTFSTLTVSNMSPEDSSIYLCSVVSTGRNTEAFFGQGTRLTVV.

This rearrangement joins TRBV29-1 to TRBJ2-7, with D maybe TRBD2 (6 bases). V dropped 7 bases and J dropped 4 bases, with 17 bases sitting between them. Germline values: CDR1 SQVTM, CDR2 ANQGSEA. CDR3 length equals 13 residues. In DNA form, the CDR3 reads TGCAGCGCCGGACTACGGGGTTCGTACGAGCAGTACTTC. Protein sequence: CSAGLRGSYEQYF.

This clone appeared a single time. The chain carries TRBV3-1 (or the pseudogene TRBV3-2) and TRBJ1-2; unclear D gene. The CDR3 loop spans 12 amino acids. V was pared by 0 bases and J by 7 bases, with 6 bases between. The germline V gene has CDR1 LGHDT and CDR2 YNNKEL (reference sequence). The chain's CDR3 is CASSQELVGYTF. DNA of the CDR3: TGTGCCAGCAGCCAAGAATTAGTTGGCTACACCTTC.

CDR3 sequence (DNA): TGTGCCAGCAGCTTGGGAAGGACAGGGGGCACAGAGACCCAGTACTTC. Its translation: CASSLGRTGGTETQYF. The chain is built from TRBV5-5 and TRBJ2-5; 11 positions agree with TRBD1. Germline assignment: CDR1 SGHKS and CDR2 YYEKEE (reference sequence). V lost 0 bases to trimming and J lost 4 bases; unmatched junction nucleotides: 5. The CDR3 spans 16 residues.

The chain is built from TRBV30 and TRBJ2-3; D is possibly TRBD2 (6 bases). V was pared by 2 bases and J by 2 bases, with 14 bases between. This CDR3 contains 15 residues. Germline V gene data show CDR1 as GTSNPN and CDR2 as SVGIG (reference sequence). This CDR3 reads CAWSLLEGVTDTQYF. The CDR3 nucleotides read TGTGCCTGGAGTCTTTTGGAGGGAGTCACAGATACGCAGTATTTT.

The CDR3 sequence is CASSPGGLADVYNEQFF. In DNA form, the CDR3 reads TGTGCCAGCAGCCCCGGGGGACTAGCTGATGTATACAATGAGCAGTTCTTC. The chain has TRBV11-2 and TRBJ2-1, with 9 nucleotides matching TRBD2. CDR3 length: 17 residues. Looked up from germline, CDR1 is SGHAT and CDR2 is FQNNGV. The ends lost 5 bases at V and 4 bases at J; junction bases unmatched: 12.

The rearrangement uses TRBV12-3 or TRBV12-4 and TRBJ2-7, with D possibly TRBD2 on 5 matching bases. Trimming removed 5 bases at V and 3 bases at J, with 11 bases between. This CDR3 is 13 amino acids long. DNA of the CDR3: TGTGCCAGCAGTCTACATACTAGCTACGAGCAGTACTTC. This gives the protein CASSLHTSYEQYF.